The rows below give T cell receptor beta chains drawn from one sample of a study of cytomegalovirus exposure and HLA in healthy donors. Profiling relied on immunoSEQ multiplex PCR, and the TCRdb table lists in-frame clones only, not all of them. The profile shows about 110,000 clones, 75% to 85% of them singletons. Source material: PBMCs. These receptors all stem from a man aged 25 to 40 in good health and CMV-seronegative. Both conserved end residues are part of each CDR3. D genes are given only for firm matches. The size of a clone is reported for some rows only, either as once, few or many, or as a class for expanded clones.

CDR3 length	D gene	clone size	V gene	J gene	CDR3 protein	CDR3 DNA
15	TRBD1	few	TRBV6-5	TRBJ2-3	CASNLQGPDTDTQYF	TGTGCCAGCAACTTACAGGGGCCTGACACAGATACGCAGTATTTT
14	.	.	TRBV2	TRBJ2-3	CASRGLPSTDTQYF	TGTGCCAGCCGGGGGTTACCTAGCACAGATACGCAGTATTTT
14	.	.	TRBV30	TRBJ1-5	CAWSGLESNQPQHF	TGTGCCTGGTCGGGACTAGAAAGCAATCAGCCCCAGCATTTT
16	TRBD2	.	TRBV2	TRBJ2-3	CASTWGLAGLTDTQYF	TGTGCCAGCACCTGGGGACTAGCGGGACTCACAGATACGCAGTATTTT
15	TRBD1	.	TRBV7-9	TRBJ1-1	CASIQTGAENTEAFF	TGTGCCAGCATCCAGACAGGGGCAGAGAACACTGAAGCTTTCTTT
13	.	.	TRBV29-1	TRBJ2-6	CSVTVSGANVLTF	TGCAGCGTGACAGTCTCTGGGGCCAACGTCCTGACTTTC
16	TRBD1	.	TRBV11-2	TRBJ2-7	CASSFPGQGSSYEQYF	TGTGCCAGCAGCTTCCCAGGACAGGGTAGCTCCTACGAGCAGTACTTC
15	TRBD2	few	TRBV7-3	TRBJ2-2	CASRTGLARTGELFF	TGTGCCAGCAGAACAGGACTAGCCAGAACCGGGGAGCTGTTTTTT
17	TRBD2	.	TRBV5-4	TRBJ2-3	CASFLEPTSGVTDTQYF	TGTGCCAGCTTCCTTGAGCCTACTAGCGGAGTCACAGATACGCAGTATTTT
15	.	.	TRBV9	TRBJ2-7	CASSVDPGAPYEQYF	TGTGCCAGCAGCGTAGACCCGGGAGCGCCCTACGAGCAGTACTTC
12	.	few	TRBV2	TRBJ1-1	CASSSRAEGVFF	TGTGCCAGCAGTTCAAGGGCCGAGGGTGTTTTCTTT
15	TRBD1	once	TRBV6-6	TRBJ2-7	CASSPTGGSSYEQYF	TGTGCCAGCAGTCCTACAGGGGGGAGCTCCTACGAGCAGTACTTC
15	.	.	TRBV2	TRBJ2-5	CASSEGSAAQETQYF	TGTGCCAGCAGTGAAGGGTCAGCGGCTCAAGAGACCCAGTACTTC
13	TRBD1	.	TRBV10-3	TRBJ2-1	CAISTGQGTEQFF	TGTGCCATCAGCACGGGACAGGGGACGGAGCAGTTCTTC
14	TRBD2	.	TRBV7-9	TRBJ2-3	CASSWTSGTDTQYF	TGTGCCAGCTCCTGGACTAGCGGCACAGATACGCAGTATTTT
14	.	.	TRBV27	TRBJ1-1	CASSLSGGNTEAFF	TGTGCCAGCAGTTTATCAGGAGGGAACACTGAAGCTTTCTTT
11	.	.	TRBV29-1	TRBJ2-3	CSVTGADTQYF	TGCAGCGTTACGGGGGCAGATACGCAGTATTTT
13	TRBD1	.	TRBV19	TRBJ1-1	CASSEQGGTEAFF	TGTGCCAGTAGTGAACAGGGGGGGACTGAAGCTTTCTTT
15	.	.	TRBV6-1	TRBJ1-2	CASSEAFATVYGYTF	TGTGCCAGCAGTGAAGCATTTGCGACAGTTTATGGCTACACCTTC
14	.	.	TRBV5-1	TRBJ2-5	CASSGRSAQETQYF	TGCGCCAGCAGCGGGAGGTCAGCACAAGAGACCCAGTACTTC
15	TRBD1	.	TRBV11-2	TRBJ1-2	CASSSGTGGVYGYTF	TGTGCCAGCAGCTCCGGGACAGGGGGCGTCTATGGCTACACCTTC
14	TRBD1	.	TRBV5-1	TRBJ1-1	CASATGGWDTEAFF	TGCGCCAGCGCAACAGGGGGCTGGGACACTGAAGCTTTCTTT
12	.	.	TRBV29-1	TRBJ1-2	CSASGQRYGYTF	TGCAGCGCGTCAGGACAGAGATATGGCTACACCTTC
15	.	.	TRBV5-1	TRBJ1-6	CASSLTGSEDSPLHF	TGCGCCAGCAGCTTGACAGGGTCTGAAGATTCACCCCTCCACTTT
15	TRBD2	.	TRBV6-5	TRBJ2-7	CASSADGREAYEQYF	TGTGCCAGCAGTGCCGACGGACGGGAGGCCTACGAGCAGTACTTC
15	.	.	TRBV2	TRBJ2-1	CASSDFAGAASEQFF	TGTGCCAGCAGTGATTTCGCAGGGGCGGCGAGTGAGCAGTTCTTC
11	.	.	TRBV25-1	TRBJ2-7	CASGREREQYF	TGTGCCAGCGGCAGGGAACGCGAGCAGTACTTC
14	TRBD1	.	TRBV5-4	TRBJ1-2	CASSIIDRGYGYTF	TGTGCCAGCAGCATAATCGACAGGGGCTATGGCTACACCTTC
16	.	.	TRBV9	TRBJ2-1	CASSVGLGSSYNEQFF	TGTGCCAGCAGCGTAGGTCTTGGGAGCTCCTACAATGAGCAGTTCTTC
15	TRBD1	.	TRBV11-3	TRBJ2-1	CASSLGQGPYNEQFF	TGTGCCAGCAGCTTAGGACAGGGACCCTACAATGAGCAGTTCTTC
16	.	.	TRBV5-4	TRBJ1-3	CASSSNLGSSGNTIYF	TGTGCCAGCAGCTCCAATCTGGGGAGCTCTGGAAACACCATATATTTT
10	.	.	TRBV20-1	TRBJ2-7	CSAHKHEQYF	TGCAGTGCTCACAAACACGAGCAGTACTTC
14	.	.	TRBV21-1	TRBJ1-2	CASSAGRQSYGYTF	TGTGCCAGCAGCGCAGGTCGACAGAGTTATGGCTACACCTTC
12	.	.	TRBV30	TRBJ1-3	CAWKHSGNTIYF	TGTGCCTGGAAACACTCTGGAAACACCATATATTTT
14	.	.	TRBV4-2	TRBJ1-4	CASSHIAPGEKLFF	TGTGCCAGCAGCCATATTGCCCCGGGGGAAAAACTGTTTTTT
14	.	.	TRBV2	TRBJ2-3	CASSGNGVTDTQYF	TGTGCCAGCTCAGGGAATGGGGTTACAGATACGCAGTATTTT
16	.	.	TRBV30	TRBJ2-3	CAWSFRYSILADTQYF	TGTGCCTGGAGTTTCCGTTACTCTATTTTGGCAGATACGCAGTATTTT
13	.	.	TRBV6-1	TRBJ2-7	CASRPPGVDEQYF	TGTGCCAGCAGACCACCGGGGGTCGACGAGCAGTACTTC
13	.	.	TRBV29-1	TRBJ2-3	CSVALEPTDTQYF	TGCAGCGTTGCTCTGGAGCCCACAGATACGCAGTATTTT
17	TRBD2	.	TRBV11-2	TRBJ2-1	CASSLGLAGPSYNEQFF	TGTGCCAGCAGCTTAGGACTAGCGGGCCCCTCCTACAATGAGCAGTTCTTC
14	.	.	TRBV5-1	TRBJ2-1	CASSLDTGGSEQFF	TGCGCCAGCAGCTTGGATACGGGGGGCAGTGAGCAGTTCTTC